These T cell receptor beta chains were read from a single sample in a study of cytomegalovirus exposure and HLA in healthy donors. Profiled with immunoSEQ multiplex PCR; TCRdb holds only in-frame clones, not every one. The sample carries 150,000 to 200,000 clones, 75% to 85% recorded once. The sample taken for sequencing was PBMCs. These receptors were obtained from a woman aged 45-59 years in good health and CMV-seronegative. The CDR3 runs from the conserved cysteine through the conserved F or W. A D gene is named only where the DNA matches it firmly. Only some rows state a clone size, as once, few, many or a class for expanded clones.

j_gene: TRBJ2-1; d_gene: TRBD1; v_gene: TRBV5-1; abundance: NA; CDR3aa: CASSRSRQGYNEQFF; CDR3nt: TGCGCCAGCAGCCGGAGTCGACAGGGGTACAATGAGCAGTTCTTC
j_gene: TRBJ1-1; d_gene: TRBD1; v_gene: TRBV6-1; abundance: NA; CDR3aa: CASNTDRGREAFF; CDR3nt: TGTGCCAGCAATACGGACAGGGGCCGTGAAGCTTTCTTT
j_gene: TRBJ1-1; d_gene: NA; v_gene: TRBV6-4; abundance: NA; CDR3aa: CASAKDMNTEAFF; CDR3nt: TGTGCCAGCGCCAAGGACATGAACACTGAAGCTTTCTTT
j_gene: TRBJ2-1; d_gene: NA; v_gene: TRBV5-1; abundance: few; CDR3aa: CASSSTGKWNEQFF; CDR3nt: TGCGCCAGCAGCTCTACAGGGAAATGGAATGAGCAGTTCTTC
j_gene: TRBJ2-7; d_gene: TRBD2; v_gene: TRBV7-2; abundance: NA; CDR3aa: CASSPDSFIRGGEQYF; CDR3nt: TGTGCCAGCAGCCCAGACAGCTTTATACGCGGGGGCGAGCAGTACTTC
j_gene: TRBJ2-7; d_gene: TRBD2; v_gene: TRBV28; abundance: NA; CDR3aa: CASSSGTSARGQYF; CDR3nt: TGTGCCAGCAGTTCCGGGACTAGCGCCCGCGGGCAGTACTTC
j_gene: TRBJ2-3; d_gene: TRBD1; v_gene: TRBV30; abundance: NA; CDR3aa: CAWSVPPTTGESTDTQYF; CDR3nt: TGTGCCTGGAGTGTACCCCCGACGACAGGGGAGAGCACAGATACGCAGTATTTT
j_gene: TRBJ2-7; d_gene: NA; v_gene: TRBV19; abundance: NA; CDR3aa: CASGSSYEQYF; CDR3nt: TGTGCCAGCGGGAGCTCCTACGAGCAGTACTTC
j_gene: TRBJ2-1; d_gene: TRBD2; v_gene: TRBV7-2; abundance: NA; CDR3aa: CASSLTSGSPSYNEQFF; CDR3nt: TGTGCCAGCAGCTTAACAAGCGGGAGCCCCTCCTACAATGAGCAGTTCTTC
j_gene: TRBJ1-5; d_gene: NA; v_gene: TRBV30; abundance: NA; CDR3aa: CAWSVAGAGPQHF; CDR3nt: TGTGCCTGGAGTGTAGCGGGGGCCGGGCCCCAGCATTTT
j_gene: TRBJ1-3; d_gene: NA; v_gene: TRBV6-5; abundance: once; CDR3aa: CASSRGPGNTIYF; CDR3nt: TGTGCCAGCAGCCGAGGCCCTGGAAACACCATATATTTT
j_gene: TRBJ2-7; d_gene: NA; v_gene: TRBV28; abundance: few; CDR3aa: CASSPYLGRGYEQYF; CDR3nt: TGTGCCAGCAGTCCCTATCTCGGCAGGGGCTACGAGCAGTACTTC
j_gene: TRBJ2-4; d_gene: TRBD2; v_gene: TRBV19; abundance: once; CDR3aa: CATRTSGQRNIQYF; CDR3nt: TGTGCCACAAGGACTAGCGGGCAGAGAAACATTCAGTACTTC
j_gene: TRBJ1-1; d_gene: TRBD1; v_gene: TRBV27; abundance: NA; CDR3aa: CASSDRQGYNTEAFF; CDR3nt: TGTGCCAGCAGCGATAGACAGGGTTACAACACTGAAGCTTTCTTT
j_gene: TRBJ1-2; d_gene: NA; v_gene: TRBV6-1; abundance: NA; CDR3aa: CATPKLGQNNGYTF; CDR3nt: TGTGCCACCCCGAAGCTGGGACAAAATAATGGCTACACCTTC
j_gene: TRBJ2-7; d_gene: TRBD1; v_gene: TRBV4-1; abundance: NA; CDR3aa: CASSQGLTGTGGSYEQYF; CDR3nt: TGCGCCAGCAGCCAAGGCTTGACCGGGACAGGGGGGTCCTACGAGCAGTACTTC
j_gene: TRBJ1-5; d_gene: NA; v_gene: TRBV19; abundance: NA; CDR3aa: CASSIPGDSNQPQHF; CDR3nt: TGTGCCAGTAGTATCCCCGGGGATAGCAATCAGCCCCAGCATTTT
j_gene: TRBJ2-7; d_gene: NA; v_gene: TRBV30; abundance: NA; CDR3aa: CAWNPGIGYEQYF; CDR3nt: TGTGCCTGGAACCCGGGGATAGGGTACGAGCAGTACTTC
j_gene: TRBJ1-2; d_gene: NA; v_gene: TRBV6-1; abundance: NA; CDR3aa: CASSPGYYGYTF; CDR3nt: TGTGCCAGCAGTCCAGGATACTATGGCTACACCTTC
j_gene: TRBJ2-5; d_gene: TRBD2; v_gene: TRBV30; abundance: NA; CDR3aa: CACRSGGPQETQYF; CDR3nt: TGTGCCTGTCGGAGCGGGGGCCCTCAAGAGACCCAGTACTTC
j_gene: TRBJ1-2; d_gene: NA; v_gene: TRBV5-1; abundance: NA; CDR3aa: CASSFIGRENYGYTF; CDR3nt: TGCGCCAGCAGCTTCATAGGACGGGAAAACTATGGCTACACCTTC
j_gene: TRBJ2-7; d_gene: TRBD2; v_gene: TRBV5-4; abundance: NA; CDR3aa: CASSDSGTSGRRTYEQYF; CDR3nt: TGTGCCAGCAGCGACTCCGGGACTAGCGGGAGGCGAACCTACGAGCAGTACTTC
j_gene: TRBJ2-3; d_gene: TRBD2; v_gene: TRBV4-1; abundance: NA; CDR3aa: CASSGTSSDTQYF; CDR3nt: TGCGCCAGCAGCGGGACTAGCTCAGATACGCAGTATTTT
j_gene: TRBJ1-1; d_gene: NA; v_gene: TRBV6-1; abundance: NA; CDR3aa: CASSEDGAFAVNTEAFF; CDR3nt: TGTGCCAGCAGTGAAGATGGGGCGTTCGCGGTGAACACTGAAGCTTTCTTT
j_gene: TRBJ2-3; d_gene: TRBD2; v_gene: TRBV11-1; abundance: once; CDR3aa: CASRPKTGTSGKTDTQYF; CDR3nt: TGTGCCAGCAGACCAAAAACCGGGACTAGCGGGAAAACAGATACGCAGTATTTT
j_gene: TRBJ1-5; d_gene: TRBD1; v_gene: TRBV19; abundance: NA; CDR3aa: CASSIQRQGRGQPQHF; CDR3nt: TGTGCCAGTAGTATTCAGAGACAGGGGCGCGGACAGCCCCAGCATTTT
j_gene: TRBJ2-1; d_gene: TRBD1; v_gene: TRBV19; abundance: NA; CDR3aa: CASTAGTASFNEQFF; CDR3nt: TGTGCCAGTACCGCCGGGACAGCATCATTCAATGAGCAGTTCTTC
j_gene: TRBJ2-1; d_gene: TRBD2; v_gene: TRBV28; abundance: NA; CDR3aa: CASSSGLAGSSYNEQFF; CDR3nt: TGTGCCAGCAGTTCTGGACTAGCGGGGAGCTCCTACAATGAGCAGTTCTTC
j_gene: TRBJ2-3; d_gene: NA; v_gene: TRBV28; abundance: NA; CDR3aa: CASSHTTYTTGRDTQYF; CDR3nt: TGTGCCAGCAGCCACACAACCTATACAACAGGGAGAGATACGCAGTATTTT
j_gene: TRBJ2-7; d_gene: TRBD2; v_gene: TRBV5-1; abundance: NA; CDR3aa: CASSLDGRAGEQYF; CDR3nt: TGCGCCAGCAGCTTGGACGGGAGGGCCGGCGAGCAGTACTTC
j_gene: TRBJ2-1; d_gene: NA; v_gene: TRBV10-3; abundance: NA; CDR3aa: CAISDLSFSYNEQFF; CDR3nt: TGTGCCATCAGTGATCTAAGCTTTTCCTACAATGAGCAGTTCTTC
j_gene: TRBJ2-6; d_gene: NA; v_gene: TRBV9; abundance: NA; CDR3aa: CASSVGRGSGANVLTF; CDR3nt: TGTGCCAGCAGCGTGGGGAGAGGCTCTGGGGCCAACGTCCTGACTTTC
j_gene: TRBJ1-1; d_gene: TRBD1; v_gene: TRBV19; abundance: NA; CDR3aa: CASKDRGLTEAFF; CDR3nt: TGTGCCAGTAAGGACAGGGGGCTCACTGAAGCTTTCTTT
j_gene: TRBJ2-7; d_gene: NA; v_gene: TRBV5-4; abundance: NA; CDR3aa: CASSLDREQYF; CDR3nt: TGTGCCAGCAGCTTGGATCGCGAGCAGTACTTC
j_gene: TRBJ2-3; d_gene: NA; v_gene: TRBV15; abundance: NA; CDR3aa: CATSRDPVAGSTDTQYF; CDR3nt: TGTGCCACCAGCAGAGATCCAGTGGCGGGAAGCACAGATACGCAGTATTTT